This TCR beta chain was recovered during a study of prognosis after radiotherapy for stage I lung cancer. Study findings and constraints: Compared with a median of around 9,900 beforehand, unique TCR clone counts dropped to approximately 6,300 after stereotactic body radiation therapy. Where distant metastases developed, patients had lower Shannon entropy after stereotactic body radiation therapy.

To note about this clonotype: Its antigen is currently unknown.

Multiplex PCR in two rounds served to amplify TCR beta CDR3 from genomic DNA. The authors ran first-round PCR with primers specific to each TRBV and TRBJ gene. TCRdb analysed the multiplex PCR reads with MiXCR anew, one entry per CDR3 protein. Among tens of thousands of distinct CDR3 sequences listed, approximately 25% were seen once. Each of two time points yielded approximately 6 milliliters of peripheral venous blood. In germline, CDR1 is DFQATT, CDR2 SNEGSKA (reference sequence). The CDR3 is made up of 13 amino acids. The material sequenced was PBMCs, taken before or after stereotactic body radiation therapy (not recorded which). The receptor was derived from a donor over 45 with non-small cell lung cancer. The chain employs TRBV20-1 and TRBJ2-6; tentative D call: TRBD1 (6 bases). The CDR3 DNA sequence: TGCAGGATTCGACAGGCTCTGGCCAACGTCCTGACTTTC. Translated: CRIRQALANVLTF.